These 23 T cell receptor beta chains originate from one sample sequenced in a study of cytomegalovirus exposure and HLA in healthy donors. PCR amplification relied on 60 Vbeta primers (plus 13 Jbeta primers). Sequencing was performed with immunoSEQ multiplex PCR; in TCRdb, only in-frame clones are kept and a portion is missing. This table has 140,000 to 150,000 clones, approximately 80% appearing once. The sequencing sample was made of PBMCs. All receptors derive from a male donor in good health and CMV-seronegative.

This clone was counted a single time. The chain carries TRBV9 and TRBJ2-7, with 9 nucleotides matching TRBD1. The CDR3 is made up of 14 amino acids. From germline, CDR1 is SGDLS and CDR2 YYNGEE. V lost 4 bases to trimming and J lost 2 bases; unmatched junction nucleotides: 4. CDR3 in DNA: TGTGCCAGCAGCCTAAGACAGGGGGCCTACGAGCAGTACTTC. It specifies CASSLRQGAYEQYF.

The V gene is TRBV19, the J gene TRBJ2-7; TRBD2 agrees at 8 bases. CDR1 and CDR2 (germline): LNHDA, SQIVND (reference sequence). CDR3 length equals 16 residues. The V and J ends lost 2 bases and 3 bases, in that order; junction bases with no gene match: 9. The CDR3 sequence is CASSIKGIAGIYEQYF. DNA of the CDR3: TGTGCCAGTAGTATAAAGGGAATAGCGGGGATCTACGAGCAGTACTTC.

The chain links TRBV27 to TRBJ2-5; 9 bases align to TRBD1. TRBJ2-7 explains the end of the DNA better; the J call may be wrong. This CDR3 is 15 amino acids long. Germline-derived CDR1 and CDR2 are MNHEY and SMNVEV (reference sequence). This CDR3 reads CASSEAGTGNYEQYF. The CDR3 DNA reads as TGTGCCAGCAGCGAAGCCGGGACAGGGAACTACGAGCAGTACTTC.

This chain joins TRBV7-2 and TRBJ2-1; D may be TRBD2 (5 bases). Trimming pared 5 bases from V and 4 bases from J, leaving 9 bases between. CDR1 is SGHTA and CDR2 is FQGNSA in the germline V gene. This CDR3 has 13 amino acids. CDR3 loop: CASSLRGYNEQFF. CDR3 nucleotides: TGTGCCAGCAGCCTTCGGGGATACAATGAGCAGTTCTTC.

Here the CDR3 reads CASSRGLEQYF. Written as DNA, the CDR3 is TGCGCCAGCAGCCGGGGGCTCGAGCAGTACTTC. The chain has TRBV4-1 and TRBJ2-7; D is perhaps TRBD1 (6 bases). Germline loops: CDR1 MGHRA, CDR2 YSYEKL. The V end was cut by 4 bases, the J end by 6 bases, with 7 bases between. The CDR3 extends over 11 amino acids.

Here the CDR3 DNA reads TGTGCCAGTAATGGGCAGGGTCAGCCCCAGCATTTT. Protein sequence: CASNGQGQPQHF. This sequence joins TRBV19 and TRBJ1-5; D possibly corresponds to TRBD1 (5 bases). Trimming left V 7 bases short and J 6 bases short, with 10 bases between. This CDR3 is 12 amino acids long. Germline CDR1 is LNHDA and CDR2 is SQIVND (reference sequence).

The V call is TRBV5-1, the J call TRBJ1-3; no reliable D call. This CDR3 has 16 residues. V lost 4 bases, J lost 0 bases, and 14 bases lay in between. The germline V gene has CDR1 SGHRS and CDR2 YFSETQ. This chain's CDR3 is CASSTSTGNSGNTIYF. In DNA form, the CDR3 reads TGCGCCAGCAGCACCTCGACGGGGAACTCTGGAAACACCATATATTTT.

The chain's CDR3 is CASSEGTVGNEKLFF. In DNA, the CDR3 is TGTGCCAGCAGTGAAGGAACAGTTGGTAATGAAAAACTGTTTTTT. The chain has TRBV6-1 and TRBJ1-4; D call uncertain. Trimming removed 1 base at V and 4 bases at J, with 10 bases between. CDR1 and CDR2 from the germline V gene are MNHNS and SASEGT. The CDR3 has 15 residues.

The V gene is TRBV4-1, the J gene TRBJ2-7; 9 bases agree with TRBD1. The CDR3 runs to 14 residues. V lost 3 bases and J lost 9; bases outside the gene matches: 9. CDR1 MGHRA and CDR2 YSYEKL come from the germline V gene. Here the CDR3 reads CASSQPGTGLGQYF. The CDR3 DNA is TGCGCCAGCAGCCAGCCCGGGACAGGGTTGGGGCAGTACTTC.

The gene calls are TRBV5-1 and TRBJ2-7; a weak D match, TRBD1 (6 bases). The CDR3 is 15 amino acids. Looked up from germline, CDR1 is SGHRS and CDR2 is YFSETQ. V dropped 4 bases and J dropped 2 bases, with 16 bases sitting between them. In nucleotides, the CDR3 is TGCGCCAGCAGCGCTGCTAGCCAGGGGACCTACGAGCAGTACTTC. It specifies CASSAASQGTYEQYF.

The chain carries TRBV2 and TRBJ2-1; 8 bases match TRBD1. J was trimmed by 9 bases and V by 3 bases; bases with no gene match: 13. CDR1 is SNHLY, CDR2 FYNNEI, per germline. CDR3 length: 16 amino acids. The CDR3 reads CASSESQGAVMGEQFF. The DNA for the CDR3 is TGTGCCAGCAGTGAGTCCCAGGGGGCGGTAATGGGTGAGCAGTTCTTC.

This clone is a singleton in its sample. The rearrangement uses TRBV28 and TRBJ1-5, with D possibly TRBD1 on 5 matching bases. Trimming took 6 bases from V and 6 from J, leaving 18 bases between them. This CDR3 is 15 amino acids long. Germline CDR1 is MDHEN and CDR2 is SYDVKM. CDR3 sequence reads: CASSLGGAFGQPQHF. For the CDR3, the DNA is TGTGCCAGCAGCCTCGGAGGGGCTTTCGGTCAGCCCCAGCATTTT.

This chain links TRBV6-1 with TRBJ2-3; D remains ambiguous. Germline CDR1 reads MNHNS; CDR2 reads SASEGT. This CDR3 spans 12 amino acids. Trimming stripped 3 bases from V and 6 bases from J, with 7 bases between. CDR3 in amino acids: CASSEVEDTQYF. Here the CDR3 DNA reads TGTGCCAGCAGTGAGGTAGAGGATACGCAGTATTTT.

The chain uses TRBV4-2 and TRBJ2-7; D may be TRBD1 (5 bases). Germline CDR1 reads LGHNA; CDR2 reads YNFKEQ. V was pared by 0 bases and J by 1 base, with 10 bases between. This CDR3 is built from 15 residues. This chain's CDR3 is CASSQESDKSYEQYF. The CDR3 bases are TGTGCCAGCAGCCAAGAATCGGACAAGTCCTACGAGCAGTACTTC.

This sequence joins TRBV5-1 and TRBJ2-3; D is possibly TRBD2 (5 bases). This CDR3 region has 13 residues. The V end was cut by 5 bases, the J end by 0 bases, with 7 bases between. Per the germline V gene, CDR1 is SGHRS and CDR2 is YFSETQ. The CDR3 DNA is TGCGCCAGCAGGCCGGGGAGCACAGATACGCAGTATTTT. Translated, it gives CASRPGSTDTQYF.

The V gene is TRBV5-1, the J gene TRBJ1-2, with 11 bases lining up with TRBD1. V was pared by 4 bases and J by 5 bases, with 13 bases of the junction left unmatched. The germline V gene encodes CDR1 SGHRS and CDR2 YFSETQ. This CDR3 is 17 amino acids long. Here the CDR3 DNA reads TGCGCCAGCAGCCCAACCGGGGACAGGGGGAAAGGTTATGGCTACACCTTC. It translates to CASSPTGDRGKGYGYTF. Full variable domain (outside the CDR3, taken from reference TRBV5-1 and TRBJ1-2): KAGVTQTPRYLIKTRGQQVTLSCSPISGHRSVSWYQQTPGQGLQFLFEYFSETQRNKGNFPGRFSGRQFSNSRSEMNVSTLELGDSALYLCASSPTGDRGKGYGYTFGSGTRLTVV.

The CDR3 DNA sequence: TGTGCCATCAGCCCATCCCAGGGAAACACTGAAGCTTTCTTT. Residues: CAISPSQGNTEAFF. The rearrangement uses TRBV10-3 and TRBJ1-1; possible D gene TRBD1, 5 bases. The CDR3 covers 14 residues. Trimming pared 6 bases from V and 2 bases from J, leaving 13 bases between. Germline CDR1 reads ENHRY; CDR2 reads SYGVKD.

The chain combines TRBV5-1 with TRBJ2-7; 12 nucleotides agree with TRBD2. Germline V gene data show CDR1 as SGHRS and CDR2 as YFSETQ. V was pared by 2 bases and J by 4 bases, with 10 bases of the junction left unmatched. CDR3 size: 17 residues. CDR3 in amino acids: CASSFGLAGSFKYEQYF. CDR3 in DNA: TGCGCCAGCAGCTTCGGACTAGCGGGATCCTTTAAATACGAGCAGTACTTC.

V and J are TRBV11-2 and TRBJ2-7; D may be TRBD2 (7 bases). Trimming pared 1 base from V and 0 bases from J, leaving 13 bases between. The CDR3 length is 16 residues. Germline V lookup: CDR1 SGHAT, CDR2 FQNNGV. The CDR3 DNA follows: TGTGCCAGCAGCTTAGGATGGGGGGGCGTCTCCTACGAGCAGTACTTC. This gives the protein CASSLGWGGVSYEQYF.

The rearrangement links TRBV14 to TRBJ2-7, with D possibly TRBD1 on 5 matching bases. CDR3 length: 15 amino acids. V lost 2 bases to trimming and J lost 4 bases, with 15 bases between them. Germline V gene lookup returns CDR1 SGHDN and CDR2 FVKESK. The DNA for the CDR3 is TGTGCCAGCAGCCAACAACCAGGGCGGACATACGAGCAGTACTTC. It translates to CASSQQPGRTYEQYF. Combining the CDR3 with reference TRBV14 and TRBJ2-7 gives the whole variable domain EAGVTQFPSHSVIEKGQTVTLRCDPISGHDNLYWYRRVMGKEIKFLLHFVKESKQDESGMPNNRFLAERTGGTYSTLKVQPAELEDSGVYFCASSQQPGRTYEQYFGPGTRLTVT.

The CDR3 region has the DNA TGTGCCAGCAGACAGGGCGTAATGAACACTGAAGCTTTCTTT. Amino acids: CASRQGVMNTEAFF. V and J are TRBV2 and TRBJ1-1, with a possible D match to TRBD1 (6 bases). V lost 6 bases and J 0 bases, leaving 11 bases between the germline ends. The germline V gene encodes CDR1 SNHLY and CDR2 FYNNEI. The CDR3 sequence is 14 residues long.

CDR3 residues: CSALRGEKLFF. The CDR3 DNA reads TGCAGTGCCCTGAGGGGGGAAAAACTGTTTTTT. The J gene is TRBJ1-4, the V gene TRBV20-1, with D tentatively TRBD1 (6 bases). Trimming shortened V by 6 bases and J by 8 bases, and 10 bases separated the two germline ends. Germline-derived CDR1 and CDR2 are DFQATT and SNEGSKA (reference sequence). This CDR3 region has 11 residues.

This clone was found once. The chain links TRBV27 to TRBJ1-1, with 7 bases aligning to TRBD1. Germline loops: CDR1 MNHEY, CDR2 SMNVEV (reference sequence). This CDR3 spans 14 amino acids. V lost 8 bases and J lost 1; bases outside the gene matches: 7. The CDR3 protein is CASFGQVRNTEAFF. Written as DNA, the CDR3 is TGTGCCAGCTTTGGACAGGTACGGAACACTGAAGCTTTCTTT.